One and the same sample provided the 9 T cell receptor beta chains below, sequenced in a study of long-term antiretroviral therapy in people with HIV. The assay used was immunoSEQ (version v3.0), run at survey level. The table came from immunoSEQ multiplex PCR; TCRdb's copy has only in-frame clones and leaves some out. Counted here are 25,000 to 35,000 clones, about 87% occurring once; the ten biggest clones make up less than 8.5%. The sequencing here drew on unsorted PBMCs, taken 3.2 years before starting antiretroviral therapy. Receptors were obtained from a man in his fifties with HIV.

This chain joins TRBV5-4 and TRBJ1-1; D unclear. The germline V gene encodes CDR1 SGHNT and CDR2 YYREEE (reference sequence). Deletions cut 1 base from V and 10 bases from J, with 11 bases between. The CDR3 extends over 12 amino acids. This chain's CDR3 is CASSLYGMRAFF. CDR3 nucleotides: TGTGCCAGCAGCTTGTATGGGATGCGAGCTTTCTTT. Full variable domain (missing parts from reference TRBV5-4 and TRBJ1-1): ETGVTQSPTHLIKTRGQQVTLRCSSQSGHNTVSWYQQALGQGPQFIFQYYREEENGRGNFPPRFSGLQFPNYSSELNVNALELDDSALYLCASSLYGMRAFFGQGTRLTVV.

V is TRBV27 and J is TRBJ2-7, with 13 bases identical to TRBD2. V trimming: 7 bases; J trimming: 3 bases; junction bases outside the gene matches: 9. Germline V CDR1 and CDR2: MNHEY, SMNVEV (reference sequence). The CDR3 length is 16 residues. In nucleotides, the CDR3 is TGTGCCAGCAAACAAGTAGGGACTAGCGGGGTCTACGAGCAGTACTTC. It specifies CASKQVGTSGVYEQYF.

V usage is TRBV18 and J usage is TRBJ2-2; the D gene could be TRBD1 or TRBD2 (5 bases each). This CDR3 region has 15 residues. Trimming cost V 6 bases and J 4 bases, with 15 bases left between them. The germline V gene encodes CDR1 KGHSH and CDR2 LQKENI. The CDR3 spells CASSIRPGSTGELFF. The CDR3 coding sequence is TGTGCCAGCTCTATCCGGCCAGGGAGCACCGGGGAGCTGTTTTTT.

V gene TRBV5-1 combines with J gene TRBJ2-6; D is ambiguous. Germline V gene sequence: CDR1 SGHRS, CDR2 YFSETQ. The V and J ends lost 0 bases and 6 bases respectively, with 4 bases between them. The CDR3 runs to 13 residues. CDR3: CASSLEPANVLTF. CDR3 nucleotide sequence: TGCGCCAGCAGCTTGGAACCGGCCAACGTCCTGACTTTC.

V gene TRBV4-1 combines with J gene TRBJ2-3, with 11 bases matching TRBD2. Trimming at V came to 0 bases and at J to 7 bases, leaving 15 bases not matched to a gene. Germline CDR1 MGHRA, CDR2 YSYEKL. CDR3 length: 19 amino acids. The CDR3 is CASSQDTLSGGADRYTQYF. The CDR3 DNA is TGCGCCAGCAGCCAAGATACCCTTAGCGGGGGGGCCGATCGGTATACGCAGTATTTT.

The genes are TRBV7-2 and TRBJ1-4; D is undetermined. Per the germline V gene, CDR1 is SGHTA and CDR2 is FQGNSA. This CDR3 is built from 13 residues. V dropped 1 base and J dropped 7 bases, with 7 bases sitting between them. CDR3 loop: CASSLVYTEKLFF. The CDR3 nucleotides read TGTGCCAGCAGCTTAGTATATACTGAAAAACTGTTTTTT.

This sequence joins TRBV5-1 and TRBJ2-2; 8 bases agree with TRBD1. This CDR3 contains 17 residues. CDR1 is SGHRS and CDR2 is YFSETQ in the germline V gene. V was clipped by 4 bases and J by 1 base; unmatched bases: 9. CDR3 nucleotides: TGCGCCAGCAGCCGACGCACCGGGACAGGGAACACCGGGGAGCTGTTTTTT. Residues: CASSRRTGTGNTGELFF. The full variable domain, in which reference TRBV5-1 and TRBJ2-2 provide the parts outside the CDR3, is KAGVTQTPRYLIKTRGQQVTLSCSPISGHRSVSWYQQTPGQGLQFLFEYFSETQRNKGNFPGRFSGRQFSNSRSEMNVSTLELGDSALYLCASSRRTGTGNTGELFFGEGSRLTVL.

V and J are TRBV18 and TRBJ2-7, with 14 nucleotides matching TRBD2. Per germline, CDR1 KGHSH and CDR2 LQKENI. The CDR3 is 15 amino acids. The trim removed 6 bases at V and 9 bases at J, leaving 10 bases unmatched. The DNA for the CDR3 is TGTGCCAGCTCCCTTACGGGACTAGCGGGAGCCGGGCAGTACTTC. Residues: CASSLTGLAGAGQYF. The variable domain in full, with the rest retrieved from reference TRBV18 and TRBJ2-7, is NAGVMQNPRHLVRRRGQEARLRCSPMKGHSHVYWYRQLPEEGLKFMVYLQKENIIDESGMPKERFSAEFPKEGPSILRIQQVVRGDSAAYFCASSLTGLAGAGQYFGPGTRLTVT.

V is TRBV5-1 and J is TRBJ1-3, with 7 bases lining up with TRBD1. The V segment lost 0 bases and the J segment 1 base; nucleotides outside the gene matches: 7. CDR3 length: 17 amino acids. The germline gives CDR1 SGHRS, CDR2 YFSETQ. The CDR3 nucleotides read TGCGCCAGCAGCTTGGGTGCAGGGGGAATTTCTGGAAACACCATATATTTT. Its protein is CASSLGAGGISGNTIYF.